These T cell receptor beta chains were read from a single sample in a study of technical replicates of blood from several donors. Generated by immunoSEQ multiplex PCR, the TCRdb table keeps only in-frame clones and is missing some. The sample lists approximately 12,000 clones, almost 80% occurring once. Sequencing used PBMCs. The receptor source for this set is a human donor in good health. The CDR3 runs from the conserved cysteine through the conserved F or W. The D gene is left open where the match is weak. Expanded clones are given a class, and other clones once, few, many or no size at all.

D gene	clone size	V gene	J gene	CDR3 protein	CDR3 DNA
NA	once	TRBV29-1	TRBJ2-5	CSVVGQGFEAQYF	TGCAGCGTTGTGGGTCAGGGGTTTGAGGCCCAGTACTTC
NA	NA	TRBV28	TRBJ2-4	CATRDGGTAKNIQYF	TGTGCCACGCGGGACGGCGGTACTGCCAAAAACATTCAGTACTTC
TRBD2	NA	TRBV29-1	TRBJ2-5	CSIPGTSGAGAQYF	TGCAGCATTCCTGGGACTAGCGGGGCTGGGGCCCAGTACTTC
TRBD1	NA	TRBV7-9	TRBJ2-7	CASSLVAGTGGDEQYF	TGTGCCAGCAGCTTAGTTGCCGGGACAGGGGGCGACGAGCAGTACTTC
NA	NA	TRBV19	TRBJ1-1	CASSAEQGNTEAFF	TGTGCCAGTAGTGCAGAACAGGGTAACACTGAAGCTTTCTTT
NA	NA	TRBV10-1	TRBJ1-2	CASSAGDYGYTF	TGCGCCAGCAGTGCCGGTGACTATGGCTACACCTTC
TRBD1	NA	TRBV25-1	TRBJ2-2	CASSEDRDTGELFF	TGTGCCAGCAGTGAGGACAGGGACACCGGGGAGCTGTTTTTT
TRBD1	once	TRBV6-1	TRBJ2-3	CASSEVTGGPDTQYF	TGTGCCAGCAGTGAAGTAACAGGGGGCCCAGATACGCAGTATTTT
TRBD2	NA	TRBV19	TRBJ2-5	CASRAGPDHGTQYF	TGTGCCAGTAGAGCGGGACCAGATCACGGGACCCAGTACTTC
TRBD1	NA	TRBV4-2	TRBJ2-4	CASSQPRQGANIQYF	TGTGCCAGCAGCCAACCCCGACAGGGGGCGAACATTCAGTACTTC
NA	few	TRBV6-5	TRBJ1-5	CASKNGDQPQHF	TGTGCCAGCAAAAACGGGGATCAGCCCCAGCATTTT
NA	NA	TRBV10-3	TRBJ1-2	CAISAGVDYGYTF	TGTGCCATCTCCGCGGGCGTAGACTATGGCTACACCTTC
NA	NA	TRBV7-9	TRBJ1-6	CASSTQSSPLHF	TGTGCCAGCAGCACACAGAGTTCACCCCTCCACTTT
NA	NA	TRBV5-1	TRBJ1-5	CASSPQGDQPQHF	TGCGCCAGCAGCCCACAGGGTGATCAGCCCCAGCATTTT
TRBD2	once	TRBV10-2	TRBJ2-3	CASSDGGSGGDTQYF	TGCGCCAGCAGTGACGGGGGGTCGGGCGGGGATACGCAGTATTTT
TRBD1	once	TRBV7-9	TRBJ2-2	CASSLARKGTGDGELFF	TGTGCCAGCAGCTTAGCGCGAAAAGGGACAGGGGACGGGGAGCTGTTTTTT
TRBD2	NA	TRBV19	TRBJ2-7	CASSVSGNTYEQYF	TGTGCCAGTAGTGTAAGCGGGAATACCTACGAGCAGTACTTC
NA	NA	TRBV29-1	TRBJ2-1	CSVSLGGGFDEQFF	TGCAGCGTTAGTTTGGGAGGGGGTTTTGATGAGCAGTTCTTC
TRBD1	NA	TRBV27	TRBJ2-7	CASSSRDSTYEQYF	TGTGCCAGCAGTTCAAGGGACAGTACCTACGAGCAGTACTTC
NA	NA	TRBV2	TRBJ1-2	CASSEEQGNYGYTF	TGTGCCAGCAGTGAAGAGCAGGGGAACTATGGCTACACCTTC
NA	NA	TRBV7-9	TRBJ2-3	CASSLTRLPRSTDTQYF	TGTGCCAGCAGCTTAACCCGACTACCAAGGAGCACAGATACGCAGTATTTT
NA	once	TRBV6-1	TRBJ1-5	CASSEWGRTIYSNQPQHF	TGTGCCAGCAGTGAGTGGGGCCGAACCATCTATAGCAATCAGCCCCAGCATTTT
TRBD2	NA	TRBV9	TRBJ2-7	CASSLLFPGLAGCPSYEQYF	TGTGCCAGCAGCCTTCTTTTCCCGGGACTAGCGGGATGCCCCTCCTACGAGCAGTACTTC
NA	NA	TRBV5-1	TRBJ2-3	CASSLGTPSDTQYF	TGCGCCAGCAGCCTAGGGACACCCTCAGATACGCAGTATTTT
NA	NA	TRBV18	TRBJ1-1	CANSQGLNTEAFF	TGTGCCAATTCTCAGGGCCTGAACACTGAAGCTTTCTTT
NA	NA	TRBV7-2	TRBJ2-7	CASSPAGPGYEQYF	TGTGCCAGCAGCCCGGCGGGCCCCGGGTACGAGCAGTACTTC
NA	NA	TRBV6-6	TRBJ1-1	CASSPGENTEAFF	TGTGCCAGCAGTCCGGGGGAAAACACTGAAGCTTTCTTT
TRBD1	few	TRBV6-5	TRBJ1-2	CASSYRTQGDVYGYTF	TGTGCCAGCAGTTACCGCACCCAGGGGGATGTCTATGGCTACACCTTC
TRBD1	NA	TRBV19	TRBJ1-5	CASSIFGTESNQPQHF	TGTGCCAGTAGTATATTTGGGACAGAGAGCAATCAGCCCCAGCATTTT
TRBD1	NA	TRBV29-1	TRBJ2-7	CSGGQSDEQYF	TGCAGCGGGGGACAGTCGGACGAGCAGTACTTC
TRBD2	NA	TRBV5-1	TRBJ2-5	CASSLMRETASRETQYF	TGCGCCAGCAGCTTGATGCGGGAGACAGCCTCCCGGGAGACCCAGTACTTC
NA	few	TRBV28	TRBJ1-5	CASSRTEGNQPQHF	TGTGCCAGCAGTAGGACAGAGGGCAATCAGCCCCAGCATTTT
TRBD1	NA	TRBV6-6	TRBJ1-2	CASSELARGQGGYTF	TGTGCCAGCAGCGAGTTAGCGAGGGGGCAAGGTGGCTACACCTTC
TRBD1	NA	TRBV6-4	TRBJ2-3	CASSDSKGATDTQYF	TGTGCCAGCAGTGACTCGAAGGGGGCGACAGATACGCAGTATTTT
NA	NA	TRBV6-1	TRBJ2-1	CASTQRGGLFNEQFF	TGTGCCAGCACCCAAAGGGGGGGCCTTTTCAATGAGCAGTTCTTC
TRBD2	NA	TRBV30	TRBJ2-3	CAWSLPIGGGTDTQYF	TGTGCCTGGAGTCTACCAATCGGGGGGGGGACAGATACGCAGTATTTT
TRBD1	NA	TRBV19	TRBJ2-3	CASRPTGGLTDTQYF	TGTGCCAGCCGTCCGACAGGGGGCTTGACAGATACGCAGTATTTT